This TCR beta chain was retrieved from a study of T-cell memory formation after mild COVID-19. Study overall: The TCR clusters were mostly specific to one donor.

This CDR3 is built from 13 residues. V lost 9 bases to trimming and J lost 6 bases, with 16 bases between them. Regarding the study as a whole: Pre-infection memory carried some responding clones, suggesting that cross-reactive memory joined.

UMIs and sample barcodes were carried by the TCR alpha and TCR beta cDNA libraries that 5'RACE produced using constant-segment primers. TCRdb recomputed calls from the 5' RACE reads with MiXCR, one row per CDR3 protein. The sample contains roughly 180,000 distinct CDR3 sequences, 11% of which appear only once. Comments on this clonotype: No antigen is known for it.

The V gene is TRBV23-1, the J gene TRBJ2-3; D might be TRBD1 (6 bases). TRBV23-1 is given ORF status, its function remaining uncertain. This clonotype was sampled from a young man who had mild COVID-19 (a few samples of this study predate the infection). Cell type and time point are not known. The sample taken for sequencing was PBMCs or a T cell subset sorted from them (not recorded which). The CDR3 loop is CARGQGLGDTQYF. In DNA form, the CDR3 reads TGCGCCAGGGGGCAGGGGCTGGGGGATACGCAGTATTTT.